This T cell receptor (beta chain) derives from a study of blood T cell repertoires in COVID-19. At the level of the study: T cells, B-cell-depleted T cells, or PBMCs provided the cDNA or gDNA that served as material.

Authors' analysis steps: For nucleated cells, counts were estimated from reference gene primer amplification. Profiling relied on immunoSEQ multiplex PCR, and the TCRdb table lists in-frame clones only, not all of them. D and trimming were read from the DNA, whereas the V and J calls and clone size are those reported in that table. Of around 180,000 clones in the sample, roughly 80% were seen once. Looked up from germline, CDR1 is SGDLS and CDR2 is YYNGEE. This CDR3 comprises 16 residues. The junction had 9 bases not matched to a gene; V was cut back by 4 bases and J by 5 bases. The sequence was obtained from a human donor in a cohort sampled during active COVID-19. V gene TRBV9 combines with J gene TRBJ1-4, with TRBD1 identical over 9 bases. Sequencing was done on a sample of peripheral blood. The CDR3 spells CASSPSRQGGNEKLFF. In nucleotides, the CDR3 is TGTGCCAGCAGCCCCTCCCGACAGGGGGGGAATGAAAAACTGTTTTTT.